A selection of T cell receptor beta chains follows, all from one sample in a study of cytomegalovirus exposure and HLA in healthy donors. Only in-frame clones appear in the TCRdb table, and some are missing; sequencing was by immunoSEQ multiplex PCR. The sample records 95,000 to 150,000 clones, approximately 15% being singletons. Specimen: PBMCs. The receptors shown here come from a woman aged 18-30 years in good health and CMV-seronegative. Both conserved end residues are part of each CDR3. D genes are given only for firm matches. The listing skips clone size in some rows; elsewhere it reads once, few, many or a size class.

abundance,j_gene,d_gene,v_gene,CDR3aa,CDR3nt
few,TRBJ2-3,NA,TRBV11-3,CASSQGEFSTDTQYF,TGTGCCAGCAGTCAAGGAGAATTTAGCACAGATACGCAGTATTTT
NA,TRBJ1-4,NA,TRBV19,CADWSGEKLFF,TGTGCTGACTGGAGTGGTGAAAAACTGTTTTTT
few,TRBJ2-5,TRBD2,TRBV30,CAWSSILAGALETQYF,TGTGCCTGGAGCTCAATACTAGCGGGAGCTTTGGAGACCCAGTACTTC
NA,TRBJ1-1,NA,TRBV2,CATSGMLYTEAFF,TGTGCCACTTCGGGGATGCTGTACACTGAAGCTTTCTTT
NA,TRBJ2-1,TRBD2,TRBV7-3,CASSIGTSGGSEQFF,TGTGCCAGCAGCATAGGGACTAGCGGGGGGAGTGAGCAGTTCTTC
NA,TRBJ2-1,NA,TRBV4-3,CASSQDRFIYNEQFF,TGCGCCAGCAGCCAAGACAGGTTCATCTACAATGAGCAGTTCTTC
NA,TRBJ1-5,NA,TRBV15,CATSRDGGSNQPQHF,TGTGCCACCAGCAGAGATGGGGGGAGCAATCAGCCCCAGCATTTT
NA,TRBJ2-6,NA,TRBV7-3,CASSLLGHSGANVLTF,TGTGCCAGCAGCTTATTAGGACACTCTGGGGCCAACGTCCTGACTTTC
NA,TRBJ2-3,TRBD2,TRBV5-6,CASSSAGVGHTDTQYF,TGTGCCAGCAGCTCAGCGGGGGTTGGGCACACAGATACGCAGTATTTT
few,TRBJ2-2,NA,TRBV5-5,CASSLRLANTGELFF,TGTGCCAGCAGCTTGAGACTAGCGAACACCGGGGAGCTGTTTTTT
NA,TRBJ2-2,TRBD1,TRBV4-3,CASSHRQGRAGELFF,TGCGCCAGCAGCCACCGACAGGGGAGAGCCGGGGAGCTGTTTTTT
NA,TRBJ1-1,NA,TRBV28,CASSDPTGPRGNTEAFF,TGTGCCAGCAGTGATCCGACAGGCCCCAGGGGGAACACTGAAGCTTTCTTT
NA,TRBJ2-4,NA,TRBV7-3,CASSSRPVSPSGKNIQYF,TGTGCCAGCAGCTCTAGGCCGGTTTCGCCATCTGGCAAAAACATTCAGTACTTC
few,TRBJ2-7,NA,TRBV27,CASSLSGQSSYEQYF,TGTGCCAGCAGTTTATCAGGACAGAGCTCCTACGAGCAGTACTTC
NA,TRBJ2-1,TRBD1,TRBV6-1,CASSFLQGAGEQFF,TGTGCCAGCAGTTTTCTACAGGGGGCGGGCGAGCAGTTCTTC
few,TRBJ1-1,NA,TRBV19,CASSISGETEAFF,TGTGCCAGTAGTATCTCAGGGGAAACTGAAGCTTTCTTT
few,TRBJ2-2,NA,TRBV5-1,CASSLAGGGTGELFF,TGCGCCAGCAGCTTGGCCGGGGGAGGCACCGGGGAGCTGTTTTTT
few,TRBJ2-5,TRBD2,TRBV2,CASKQAGGGETQYF,TGTGCCAGCAAGCAAGCGGGGGGAGGAGAGACCCAGTACTTC
NA,TRBJ2-2,TRBD2,TRBV6-6,CASSSGAGGKGGELFF,TGTGCCAGCAGTTCAGGAGCGGGAGGGAAGGGCGGGGAGCTGTTTTTT
few,TRBJ1-5,TRBD1,TRBV4-2,CASSQGRAGGIGQPQHF,TGTGCCAGCAGCCAAGGGCGGGCAGGGGGTATAGGACAGCCCCAGCATTTT
NA,TRBJ2-2,NA,TRBV7-2,CASSLVGGTGELFF,TGTGCCAGCAGCTTAGTAGGGGGCACCGGGGAGCTGTTTTTT
few,TRBJ2-7,TRBD1,TRBV10-1,CASGRGQAAYEQYF,TGCGCCAGCGGGCGAGGACAGGCGGCCTACGAGCAGTACTTC
NA,TRBJ2-1,NA,TRBV13,CASSFLRPEGNEQFF,TGTGCCAGCAGCTTTCTTCGGCCCGAGGGCAATGAGCAGTTCTTC
few,TRBJ2-5,TRBD1,TRBV6-6,CASSTGTGWQTQYF,TGTGCCAGCAGTACTGGGACAGGGTGGCAGACCCAGTACTTC
NA,TRBJ1-6,NA,TRBV2,CATNPGRGGNSPLHF,TGTGCCACCAACCCCGGGAGGGGCGGGAATTCACCCCTCCACTTT
NA,TRBJ2-3,TRBD1,TRBV29-1,CSVLLTGTDTQYF,TGCAGCGTCTTGCTGACAGGGACAGATACGCAGTATTTT
few,TRBJ1-5,TRBD1,TRBV19,CASRTPDRGYQPQHF,TGTGCCAGTAGAACCCCGGACAGGGGGTATCAGCCCCAGCATTTT
NA,TRBJ2-7,TRBD1,TRBV6-1,CASSGDREVNEQYF,TGTGCCAGCAGTGGAGACAGGGAAGTAAACGAGCAGTACTTC
NA,TRBJ2-7,TRBD1,TRBV7-2,CASRFRDRGPYEQYF,TGTGCCAGCAGGTTCCGGGACAGGGGGCCCTACGAGCAGTACTTC
NA,TRBJ2-1,TRBD2,TRBV7-2,CASSQSGRWYNEQFF,TGTGCCAGCAGCCAAAGCGGGAGATGGTACAATGAGCAGTTCTTC